This T cell receptor beta chain came from a study of shared clonotypes between healthy human individuals. Study details: The cohort comprised a couple of women and three men. Their ages spanned 18 to 49 years.

As concerns this clone: The antigen is undetermined.

The trim removed 4 bases at V and 4 bases at J, leaving 14 bases unmatched. Looked up from germline, CDR1 is SGHNT and CDR2 is YYREEE (reference sequence). The CDR3 is 17 residues long. Study-level findings and limits: Sampling covered nothing but blood. Tissue TCR repertoires likely differ from those found in blood.

Sequencing was performed with immunoSEQ multiplex PCR; in TCRdb, only in-frame clones are kept and a portion is missing. The sample includes just over 2,000,000 clones, about 95% of them seen just once. Only CD45RO-negative cells positively selected for CCR7 counted as naive CD8 cells, so terminally differentiated effector memory CD45RA+ cells were excluded. The TCR was taken from a man younger than 30 in good health. V gene TRBV5-4 combines with J gene TRBJ2-3; TRBD2 aligns across 8 bases. The source material was naive CD8+ T cells sorted from blood. The CDR3 spells CASSLGALSGKSDTQYF. The CDR3 coding sequence is TGTGCCAGCAGCCTCGGAGCGCTTAGCGGGAAATCAGATACGCAGTATTTT. Full variable domain (rest looked up from reference TRBV5-4 and TRBJ2-3): ETGVTQSPTHLIKTRGQQVTLRCSSQSGHNTVSWYQQALGQGPQFIFQYYREEENGRGNFPPRFSGLQFPNYSSELNVNALELDDSALYLCASSLGALSGKSDTQYFGPGTRLTVL.